This TCR beta chain was sequenced in a study of Graves' ophthalmopathy and Graves' hyperthyroidism. Overall study results and limits: Ophthalmopathy was separated from stable hyperthyroidism by a 13-signature model with 87.88% sensitivity and about 79% specificity.

From RNA, the CDR3 regions of TCR beta chains were amplified and sequenced. A first-round RT-PCR used HTBI primers, followed by a second-round multiplex PCR. TCRdb re-called the multiplex PCR reads through MiXCR, storing one row per CDR3 protein. The table lists around 1.1 million distinct CDR3 sequences, 35% to 40% of them singletons. This clonotype was seen a handful of times. No antigen is known for it. Trimming cost V 7 bases and J 7 bases; bases outside gene matches: 7. Per germline, CDR1 SQVTM and CDR2 ANQGSEA. This CDR3 has 11 residues. This TCR came from an adult man with Graves' hyperthyroidism. This rearrangement joins TRBV29-1 to TRBJ2-7; the match to TRBD1 covers 7 bases. The sequenced sample was peripheral blood or thyroid tissue (not recorded which). In DNA form, the CDR3 reads TGCAGCGCTAAGCAGGGGGATGAGCAGTACTTC. Translation gives CSAKQGDEQYF.